This T cell receptor beta chain originates from a study of regulatory T cells in long-lasting Graves disease. On the study more broadly: Graves' patients, diagnosed recently, had received antithyroid drugs under 3 months.

Ten or more counts support this clonotype. Its antigen is currently unknown. There are 17 residues in the CDR3. CDR1 is SGHRS, CDR2 YFSETQ, per germline. The V gene lost 0 bases and the J gene lost 1 base, with 16 bases spanning the gap. Construction of the TCR beta libraries employed iRepertoire HTBI primers in conjunction with Arm-PCR of CDR3 regions. TCRdb re-called the multiplex PCR reads with MiXCR, one entry per CDR3 protein. This table has about 470,000 distinct CDR3 sequences, approximately 15% appearing once. Study-level results: Persistent Graves' patients showed less TCR diversity than newly diagnosed patients showed.

Time point indicated: newly diagnosed GD, antithyroid drugs for less than 3 months. From PBMCs, RNA was extracted and then used to make the TCR library. This sample also appeared in a second study, on T cells in Graves' hyperthyroidism and ophthalmopathy. According to that study: Lactation, pregnancy, other autoimmune disease or uncontrolled infection led to exclusion of patients.

The sequence came from a young woman with Graves disease. The V gene is TRBV5-1, the J gene TRBJ1-1; no clear D. The sample was peripheral blood mononuclear cells (PBMCs), taken at new diagnosis, from a patient treated with antithyroid drugs. DNA of the CDR3: TGCGCCAGCAGCTTGGCTGACCCGATCTATGAGAACACTGAAGCTTTCTTT. It is translated as CASSLADPIYENTEAFF.